This T cell receptor beta chain was documented in a study of molecular identifiers for immune sequencing clone quantification. Whole-study results and caveats: Beyond 20 RNA copies, clones held over 97% of effector molecules, compared with under 1% in naive cells. Reportedly, one cell's Jurkat TCR RNA was detected within 1,100,000 naive CD8 cells.

About this clonotype: Its target is unknown.

CDR3 length: 22 residues. V was pared by 2 bases and J by 4 bases, with 35 bases between. TCRdb used MiXCR to reprocess the PCR reads, holding one entry per CDR3 protein. There are roughly 8,000 distinct CDR3 sequences in the sample; roughly 30% occur only once, and about 7% lies in the top ten. The sample taken for sequencing was naive CD8+ T cells from blood, with Jurkat cell RNA spiked in. Described subset: FACS-sorted CD8+CD4-CCR7+CD45RA+ naive T cells. The chain recombines TRBV12-3 or TRBV12-4 with TRBJ1-1; maybe TRBD1 (6 bases). This clonotype was sampled from a human donor in good health. Some libraries in this study had Jurkat cell RNA spiked in. The CDR3 sequence is CASSLIGLGGSWGGILSTEAFF. CDR3 nucleotides: TGTGCCAGCAGTTTAATTGGTCTGGGGGGCTCCTGGGGCGGGATATTGAGCACTGAAGCTTTCTTT.